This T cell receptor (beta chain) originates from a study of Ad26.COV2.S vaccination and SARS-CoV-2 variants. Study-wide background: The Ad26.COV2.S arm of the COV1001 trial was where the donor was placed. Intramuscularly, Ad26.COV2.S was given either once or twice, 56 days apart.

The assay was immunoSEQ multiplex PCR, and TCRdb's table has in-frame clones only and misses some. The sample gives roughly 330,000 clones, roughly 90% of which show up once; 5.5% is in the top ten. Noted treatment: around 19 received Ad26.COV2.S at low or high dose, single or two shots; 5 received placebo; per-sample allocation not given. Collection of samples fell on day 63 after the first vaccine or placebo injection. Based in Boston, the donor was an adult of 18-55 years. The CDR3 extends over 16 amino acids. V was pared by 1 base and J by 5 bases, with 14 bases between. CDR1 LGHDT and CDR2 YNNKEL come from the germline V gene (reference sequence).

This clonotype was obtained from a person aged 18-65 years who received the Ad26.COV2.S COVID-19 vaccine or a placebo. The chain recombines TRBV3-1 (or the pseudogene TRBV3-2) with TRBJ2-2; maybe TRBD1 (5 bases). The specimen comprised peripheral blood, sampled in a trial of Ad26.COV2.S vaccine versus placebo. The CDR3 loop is CASSQVPGPRTGELFF. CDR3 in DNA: TGTGCCAGCAGCCAAGTCCCAGGGCCTAGGACCGGGGAGCTGTTTTTT.